The sequence of this T cell receptor beta chain was determined in a study of T-cell reconstitution after alpha-beta-depleted transplantation in children. This sample's TCRbeta library carried unique molecular identifier barcodes. MiXCR, run by TCRdb on the PCR reads, gives a single entry per CDR3 protein. The repertoire includes about 420,000 distinct CDR3 sequences, 11% of them detected once, and nearly 5.5% sits in the top ten. There are 15 residues in the CDR3. The germline V gene has CDR1 DFQATT and CDR2 SNEGSKA (reference sequence). V was cut by 6 bases and J by 1 base, with 16 bases left in between.

This TCR derives from a human donor who donated a stem cell graft to a child with acute myeloid leukemia. The starting material was PBMCs from the stem cell graft donor, obtained from the stem cell graft. The V and J genes are TRBV20-1 and TRBJ2-1, with D possibly matching TRBD2 (6 bases). This chain's CDR3 is CSASDPRGSYNEQFF. CDR3 coding DNA: TGCAGTGCATCGGACCCGCGGGGATCCTACAATGAGCAGTTCTTC.